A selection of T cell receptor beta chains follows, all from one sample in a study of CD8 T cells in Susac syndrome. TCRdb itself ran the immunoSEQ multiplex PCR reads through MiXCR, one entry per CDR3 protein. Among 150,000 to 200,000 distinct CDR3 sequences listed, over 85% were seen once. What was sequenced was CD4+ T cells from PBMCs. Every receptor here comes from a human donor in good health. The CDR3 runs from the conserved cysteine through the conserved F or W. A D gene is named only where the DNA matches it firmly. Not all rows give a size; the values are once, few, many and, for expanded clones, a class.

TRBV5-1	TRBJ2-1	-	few	TGCGCCAGCAAGGCCTACAATGAGCAGTTCTTC	CASKAYNEQFF
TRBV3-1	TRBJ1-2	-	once	TGTGCCAGCAGCCAGGGACGGGACTCTGGCTACACCTTC	CASSQGRDSGYTF
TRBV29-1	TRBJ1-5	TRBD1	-	TGCAGCGTGGTTACAGGGGCGAATCAGCCCCAGCATTTT	CSVVTGANQPQHF
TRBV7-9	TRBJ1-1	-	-	TGTGCCAGCAGCTTAATGGTGGACACTGAAGCTTTCTTT	CASSLMVDTEAFF
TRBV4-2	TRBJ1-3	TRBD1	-	TGTGCCAGCAGCCAAGCGGACAGGGTTACTGGAAACACCATATATTTT	CASSQADRVTGNTIYF
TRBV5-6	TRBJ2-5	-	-	TGTGCCAGCAGCTTGCTGGATGGATTAGAGACCCAGTACTTC	CASSLLDGLETQYF
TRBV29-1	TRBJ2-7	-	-	TGCAGCGTTGAGGCTGGGTACGAGCAGTACTTC	CSVEAGYEQYF
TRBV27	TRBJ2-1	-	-	TGTGCCAGCAGTTTAGGCTCCGGGGGGCGGGGTGAGCAGTTCTTC	CASSLGSGGRGEQFF
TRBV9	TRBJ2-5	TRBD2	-	TGTGCCAGCAGTGCCTTTATCAGCGGGGGAGAGACCCAGTACTTC	CASSAFISGGETQYF
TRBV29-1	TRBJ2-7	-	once	TGCAGCGTTGTATCGCACAACTACGAGCAGTACTTC	CSVVSHNYEQYF
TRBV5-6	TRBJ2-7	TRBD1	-	TGTGCCAGCAGCTGGAGACAGGGGACCCACGAGCAGTACTTC	CASSWRQGTHEQYF
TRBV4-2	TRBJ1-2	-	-	TGTGCCAGCAGCCAAGCGGGGGCGATCTATGGCTACACCTTC	CASSQAGAIYGYTF
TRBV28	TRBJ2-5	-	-	TGTGCCAGCAGTTCCGGACAGATCCAAGAGACCCAGTACTTC	CASSSGQIQETQYF
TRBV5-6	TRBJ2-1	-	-	TGTGCCAGCGGCCAACCCACAAACAATGAGCAGTTCTTC	CASGQPTNNEQFF
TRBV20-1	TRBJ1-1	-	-	TGCAGTGCTAGAGCGGGAGGGGCCGGGACTGAAGCTTTCTTT	CSARAGGAGTEAFF
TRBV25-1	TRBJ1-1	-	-	TGTGCCAGCTCCCGACTTAACACTGAAGCTTTCTTT	CASSRLNTEAFF
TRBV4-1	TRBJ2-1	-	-	TGCGCCAGCAGCCAAGATCGCACCGGGGGCTACTACAATGAGCAGTTCTTC	CASSQDRTGGYYNEQFF
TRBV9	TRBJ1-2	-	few	TGTGCCAGCAGCCTCGGGAGTAACTATGGCTACACCTTC	CASSLGSNYGYTF
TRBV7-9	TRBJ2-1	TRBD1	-	TGTGCCAGCAGTCGGAGGCCGGGACAGGGTAATGAGCAGTTCTTC	CASSRRPGQGNEQFF
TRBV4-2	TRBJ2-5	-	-	TGTGCCAGCAGCCAAGATGCCAGCCAAGAGACCCAGTACTTC	CASSQDASQETQYF
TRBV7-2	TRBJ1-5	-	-	TGTGCCAGCAGGCCGGGGCCACATCAGCCCCAGCATTTT	CASRPGPHQPQHF
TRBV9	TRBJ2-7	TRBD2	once	TGTGCCAGCAGCGGGAACGCGACTAGCAAGACCTACGAGCAGTACTTC	CASSGNATSKTYEQYF
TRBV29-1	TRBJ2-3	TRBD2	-	TGCAGCGTTGCAGGGAGGGCCGCAGATACGCAGTATTTT	CSVAGRAADTQYF
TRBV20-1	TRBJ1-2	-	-	TGCAGTGCCCCGAGAGGGGGGTTAGACTATGGCTACACCTTC	CSAPRGGLDYGYTF
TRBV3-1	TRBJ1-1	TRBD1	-	TGTGCCAGCAGCCCACGGGAGGGGGCGTGCACTGAAGCTTTCTTT	CASSPREGACTEAFF
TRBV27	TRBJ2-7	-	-	TGTGCCAGCAGTGCGATCGACAGCCTCTCCTACGAGCAGTACTTC	CASSAIDSLSYEQYF
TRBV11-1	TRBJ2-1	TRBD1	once	TGTGCCAGCAGCTTGCTGGGACAGAACTACAATGAGCAGTTCTTC	CASSLLGQNYNEQFF
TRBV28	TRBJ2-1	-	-	TGTGCCAGCAGTTTACCGGGGGTCGTGTACAATGAGCAGTTCTTC	CASSLPGVVYNEQFF
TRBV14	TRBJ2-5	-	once	TGTGCCAGCAGCCAACGGACTACGCCGGGGGAGACCCAGTACTTC	CASSQRTTPGETQYF
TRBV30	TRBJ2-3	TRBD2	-	TGTGCTTGGGGACTAGCGGGTCTAGACACAGATACGCAGTATTTT	CAWGLAGLDTDTQYF
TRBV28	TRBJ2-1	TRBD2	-	TGTGCCAGCAGTTTACGTAGGACTAGCGGGTCTGAGCAGTTCTTC	CASSLRRTSGSEQFF
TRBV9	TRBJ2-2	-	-	TGTGCCAGCAGCGTATCGTTCACCGGGGAGCTGTTTTTT	CASSVSFTGELFF
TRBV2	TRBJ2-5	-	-	TGTGCCAGCAGTCTGCAGCCACAAGAGACCCAGTACTTC	CASSLQPQETQYF
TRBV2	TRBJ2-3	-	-	TGTGCCAGCAGTGGATCCTCCCGGGACTCTACGCAGTATTTT	CASSGSSRDSTQYF
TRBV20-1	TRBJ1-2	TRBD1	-	TGCAGGGGAAATACAGGGGTAGATGGCTACACCTTC	CRGNTGVDGYTF
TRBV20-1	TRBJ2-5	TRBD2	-	TGCAGTGCCAAGTGGACTAGCGGGGGTAGCGGGACCCAGTACTTC	CSAKWTSGGSGTQYF
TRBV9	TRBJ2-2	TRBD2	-	TGTGCCAGCAGCTCCGGGGGGGCCGGGGAGCTGTTTTTT	CASSSGGAGELFF
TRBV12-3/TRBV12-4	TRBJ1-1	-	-	TGTGCCAGCAGTTTCATGCGTACTGAAGCTTTCTTT	CASSFMRTEAFF
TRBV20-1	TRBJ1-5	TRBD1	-	TGCAGTGCTCGACAGGGCCTCAATCAGCCCCAGCATTTT	CSARQGLNQPQHF
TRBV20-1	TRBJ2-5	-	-	TGCAGTGCTAGGTCCGGCGGAGAGACCCAGTACTTC	CSARSGGETQYF
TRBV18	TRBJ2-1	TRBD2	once	TGTGCCAGCCGGCTAGCGGGGGGGAGCAATGAGCAGTTCTTC	CASRLAGGSNEQFF
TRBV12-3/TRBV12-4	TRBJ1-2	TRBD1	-	TGTGCCAGCAGCCAGCGGGACAGAGTCTATGGCTACACCTTC	CASSQRDRVYGYTF
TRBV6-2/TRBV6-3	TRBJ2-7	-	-	TGTGCCAGCAGTTATATGTATGAGCAGTACTTC	CASSYMYEQYF
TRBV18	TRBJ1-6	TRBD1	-	TGTGCCAGCTCAGCTGGACAGGATTCACCCCTCCACTTT	CASSAGQDSPLHF
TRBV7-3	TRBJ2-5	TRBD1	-	TGTGCCAGCAGCCCCAGGGGGCGAGGAGAGACCCAGTACTTC	CASSPRGRGETQYF
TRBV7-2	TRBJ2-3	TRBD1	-	TGTGCCAGCAGCTTAGGGGGACAGGGCGCGTCTTATACGCAGTATTTT	CASSLGGQGASYTQYF
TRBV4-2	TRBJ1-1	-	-	TGTGCCAGCAGCGGGGCCACTGAAGCTTTCTTT	CASSGATEAFF
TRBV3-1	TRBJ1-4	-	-	TGTGCCAGCAGCCAAGCGTGGGGAAACGAAAAACTGTTTTTT	CASSQAWGNEKLFF
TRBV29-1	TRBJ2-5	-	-	TGCAGCGTTGAACTCCACAGGGTCGGGACCCAGTACTTC	CSVELHRVGTQYF
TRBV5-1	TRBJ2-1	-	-	TGCGCCAGCAGCGAGGAACACAATGAGCAGTTCTTC	CASSEEHNEQFF
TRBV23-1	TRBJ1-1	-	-	TGCGCCAGCAGTCGACGGACAGTGAGCGATGAAGCTTTCTTT	CASSRRTVSDEAFF
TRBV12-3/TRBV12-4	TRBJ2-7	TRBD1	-	TGTGCCAGCACTGCCGGGACAGGCCGCTCCTACGAGCAGTACTTC	CASTAGTGRSYEQYF
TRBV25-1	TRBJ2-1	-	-	TGTGCCAGCAGTAACCCTGGCCCCTACAATGAGCAGTTCTTC	CASSNPGPYNEQFF
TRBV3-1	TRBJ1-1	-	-	TGTGCCAGCAGCCAACATGCGGGGGCCACTGAAGCTTTCTTT	CASSQHAGATEAFF
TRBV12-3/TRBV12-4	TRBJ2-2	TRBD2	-	TGTGCCAGCAGCCCAGGACTAGCGGGCACCGGGGAGCTGTTTTTT	CASSPGLAGTGELFF
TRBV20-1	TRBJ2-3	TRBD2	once	TGCAGTGCTAGAGGATCTAGCGGGGGGGGCGCAGATACGCAGTATTTT	CSARGSSGGGADTQYF
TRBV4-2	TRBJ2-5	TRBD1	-	TGTGCCAGCAGCCGGGGACAGGGTCCCCAAGAGACCCAGTACTTC	CASSRGQGPQETQYF